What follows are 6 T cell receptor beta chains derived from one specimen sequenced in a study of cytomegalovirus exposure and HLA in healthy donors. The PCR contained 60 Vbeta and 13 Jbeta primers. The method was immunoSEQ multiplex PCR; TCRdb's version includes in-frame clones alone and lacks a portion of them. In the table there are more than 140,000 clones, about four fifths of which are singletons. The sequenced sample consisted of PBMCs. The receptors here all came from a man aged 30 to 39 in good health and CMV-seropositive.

The chain's CDR3 is CASSGGTGELFF. CDR3 coding DNA: TGTGCCAGCAGCGGCGGCACCGGGGAGCTGTTTTTT. The rearrangement uses TRBV11-2 and TRBJ2-2; D unclear. The germline V gene has CDR1 SGHAT and CDR2 FQNNGV. V was shortened by 5 bases and J by 4 bases, with 5 bases between the two germline ends. This CDR3 contains 12 residues.

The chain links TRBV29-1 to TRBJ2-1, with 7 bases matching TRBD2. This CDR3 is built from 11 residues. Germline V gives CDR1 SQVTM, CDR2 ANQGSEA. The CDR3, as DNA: TGCACCTCGTGGGGGGGCAATGAGCAGTTCTTC. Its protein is CTSWGGNEQFF.

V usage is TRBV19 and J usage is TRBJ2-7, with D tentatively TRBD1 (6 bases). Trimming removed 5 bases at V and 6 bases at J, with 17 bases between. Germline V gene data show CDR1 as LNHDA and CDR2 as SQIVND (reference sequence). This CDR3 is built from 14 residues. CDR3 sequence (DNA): TGTGCCAGTAGTCTTCAGGGGCCCGCGAGCGAGCAGTACTTC. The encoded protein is CASSLQGPASEQYF.

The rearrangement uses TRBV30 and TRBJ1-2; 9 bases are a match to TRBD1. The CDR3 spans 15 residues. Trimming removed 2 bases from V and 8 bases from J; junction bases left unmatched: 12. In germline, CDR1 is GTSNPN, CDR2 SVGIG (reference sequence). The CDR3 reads CAWSQGQGGARGYTF. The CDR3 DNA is TGTGCCTGGAGTCAGGGACAGGGAGGCGCAAGGGGCTACACCTTC.

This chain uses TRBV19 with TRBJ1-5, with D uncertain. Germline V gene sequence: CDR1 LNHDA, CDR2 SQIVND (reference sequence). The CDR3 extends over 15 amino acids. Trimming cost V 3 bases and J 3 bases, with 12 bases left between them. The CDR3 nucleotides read TGTGCCAGTAGTATTGAGGCTTTCGTCAATCAGCCCCAGCATTTT. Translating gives CASSIEAFVNQPQHF.

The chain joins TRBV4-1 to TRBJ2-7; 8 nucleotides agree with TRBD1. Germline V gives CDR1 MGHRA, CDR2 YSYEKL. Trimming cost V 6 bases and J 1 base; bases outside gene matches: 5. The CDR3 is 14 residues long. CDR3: CASRPRQGSYEQYF. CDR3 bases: TGCGCCAGCAGACCTCGACAGGGGTCCTACGAGCAGTACTTC.